In its sample, the clone carrying this T cell receptor (beta chain) was seen many times. The data were taken from a study of T-cell reconstitution after alpha-beta-depleted transplantation in children. This CDR3 is 14 amino acids long. V lost 5 bases, J lost 5 bases, and 6 bases stayed unmatched. The TCRbeta library incorporated unique molecular identifiers. Each CDR3 protein gets one entry after TCRdb re-called the PCR reads with MiXCR. This table has around 410,000 distinct CDR3 sequences, under 13% appearing once. V gene TRBV12-3 or TRBV12-4 combines with J gene TRBJ2-5, with 9 bases that match TRBD2. The receptor was isolated from a human donor who donated a stem cell graft to a child with acute myeloid leukemia. Sequenced material: PBMCs from the stem cell graft donor, taken from the stem cell graft. CDR3 DNA sequence: TGTGCCAGCAGTAGAGCCACTAGCGGGGAGACCCAGTACTTC. It yields the protein CASSRATSGETQYF.